This TCR beta chain was sequenced in a study of CD8 T cells in Susac syndrome. This clonotype was recorded only once. Deletions cut 7 bases from V and 6 bases from J, with 18 bases between. Germline lookup yields CDR1 MDHEN and CDR2 SYDVKM. There are 15 residues in the CDR3. RNA, at about 0.45 to 1 ug, was reverse transcribed with random hexamers. TCRdb analysed the immunoSEQ multiplex PCR reads with MiXCR anew, one entry per CDR3 protein. The sample has some 300,000 distinct CDR3 sequences; approximately 84% are singletons. The chain uses TRBV28 and TRBJ1-4; no clear D. Input material: CD8+ T cells from PBMCs. The source is a human donor with multiple sclerosis. As DNA, the CDR3 is TGTGCCAGCACCAAGCTTGGGAGGCAGGATGAAAAACTGTTTTTT. As protein: CASTKLGRQDEKLFF.